These 26 T cell receptor beta chains came from one sample sequenced in a study of blood T cell repertoires in COVID-19. Sequencing was performed with immunoSEQ multiplex PCR; in TCRdb, only in-frame clones are kept and a portion is missing. The sample shows roughly 86,000 clones, around 80% of them seen only once. The specimen sequenced was peripheral blood. The receptors originated from a man in his fifties who had recovered from COVID-19.

V gene TRBV28 combines with J gene TRBJ2-5; D gene uncertain. Germline CDR1 MDHEN, CDR2 SYDVKM. CDR3 size: 13 residues. V was pared by 3 bases and J by 5 bases, with 10 bases between. This chain's CDR3 is CASSLLPRETQYF. As DNA, the CDR3 is TGTGCCAGCAGTTTGCTACCACGGGAGACCCAGTACTTC.

V and J are TRBV3-1 (or the pseudogene TRBV3-2) and TRBJ2-3, with D unresolved. V was trimmed by 4 bases and J by 8 bases, leaving 10 bases between them. The CDR3 runs to 12 residues. The germline V gene has CDR1 LGHDT and CDR2 YNNKEL (reference sequence). The CDR3: CASSPPRSTQYF. The CDR3 bases are TGTGCCAGCAGCCCCCCTAGGAGTACGCAGTATTTT.

This chain uses TRBV5-1 with TRBJ2-3; D uncertain. This CDR3 has 16 amino acids. Per the germline V gene, CDR1 is SGHRS and CDR2 is YFSETQ. The V and J ends lost 0 bases and 6 bases respectively, with 17 bases between them. The CDR3 DNA follows: TGCGCCAGCAGCTTGGGCTGGGCCTCCCCTCGGGATACGCAGTATTTT. Translated: CASSLGWASPRDTQYF.

V is TRBV6-5 and J is TRBJ1-6; D remains unclear. The length of the CDR3 is 14 residues. Germline-derived CDR1 and CDR2 are MNHEY and SVGAGI. V dropped 2 bases and J dropped 5 bases, with 7 bases sitting between them. The CDR3: CASSYRSDNSPLHF. Written as DNA, the CDR3 is TGTGCCAGCAGTTACCGGAGCGATAATTCACCCCTCCACTTT.

The chain joins TRBV14 to TRBJ2-6; D perhaps matches TRBD1 (5 bases). The V gene lost 0 bases and the J gene lost 4 bases, with 7 bases spanning the gap. The length of the CDR3 is 15 residues. In germline, CDR1 is SGHDN, CDR2 FVKESK. The CDR3: CASSQEGPGANVLTF. Here the CDR3 DNA reads TGTGCCAGCAGCCAAGAGGGGCCCGGGGCCAACGTCCTGACTTTC.

The chain combines TRBV2 with TRBJ1-1; D gene uncertain. The CDR3 is 15 amino acids. Trimming shortened V by 11 bases and J by 4 bases, and 23 bases separated the two germline ends. Germline V gives CDR1 SNHLY, CDR2 FYNNEI. The CDR3 protein is CAASSLSEGGTEAFF. The CDR3 DNA reads TGTGCCGCCAGCAGTCTTTCCGAGGGTGGCACTGAAGCTTTCTTT.

V and J are TRBV29-1 and TRBJ2-2; 9 bases are a match to TRBD1. V dropped 7 bases and J dropped 4; count of bases not matched to a gene: 7. The CDR3 has 14 residues. The germline CDR1 and CDR2 sequences are SQVTM and ANQGSEA. The CDR3 region has the DNA TGCAGCGGAAAACAGGGGGCTAGCACCGGGGAGCTGTTTTTT. Its translation is CSGKQGASTGELFF.

The rearrangement links TRBV19 to TRBJ2-2; TRBD2 might be the D (5 bases). Germline values: CDR1 LNHDA, CDR2 SQIVND (reference sequence). The V gene lost 3 bases and the J gene lost 1 base, with 12 bases spanning the gap. CDR3 length equals 16 residues. CDR3 residues: CASSIYSRGNTGELFF. In DNA, the CDR3 is TGTGCCAGTAGTATTTACAGTCGGGGGAACACCGGGGAGCTGTTTTTT. Looking up the rest from reference TRBV19 and TRBJ2-2 gives the full variable domain: DGGITQSPKYLFRKEGQNVTLSCEQNLNHDAMYWYRQDPGQGLRLIYYSQIVNDFQKGDIAEGYSVSREKKESFPLTVTSAQKNPTAFYLCASSIYSRGNTGELFFGEGSRLTVL.

The sample holds a few counts of this clone. This sequence joins TRBV18 and TRBJ2-1, with 13 bases that match TRBD2. The CDR3 is 17 residues long. V was pared by 3 bases and J by 9 bases, with 11 bases of the junction left unmatched. Germline V gene sequence: CDR1 KGHSH, CDR2 LQKENI. CDR3 bases: TGTGCCAGCTCACCGGAAGGACGGACTAGCGGGAGTTTTGAGCAGTTCTTC. Its translation is CASSPEGRTSGSFEQFF. The whole variable domain, filled in from reference TRBV18 and TRBJ2-1, reads NAGVMQNPRHLVRRRGQEARLRCSPMKGHSHVYWYRQLPEEGLKFMVYLQKENIIDESGMPKERFSAEFPKEGPSILRIQQVVRGDSAAYFCASSPEGRTSGSFEQFFGPGTRLTVL.

The rearrangement uses TRBV4-2 and TRBJ2-1; D unclear. The CDR3 sequence is 13 residues long. Germline CDR1 is LGHNA and CDR2 is YNFKEQ. Trimming took off 3 bases at V and 8 bases at J, with 11 bases between the two ends. This CDR3 is CASSQAALHEQFF. Written as DNA, the CDR3 is TGTGCCAGCAGCCAGGCGGCCCTCCATGAGCAGTTCTTC.

The rearrangement uses TRBV5-1 and TRBJ1-4; 12 bases map to TRBD1. The CDR3 extends over 17 amino acids. V shed 1 base, J shed 6 bases, and the junction held 7 bases outside the gene matches. Germline loops: CDR1 SGHRS, CDR2 YFSETQ. The CDR3 coding sequence is TGCGCCAGCAGCTTGCCGGGGACAGGGGGCTCGGATGAAAAACTGTTTTTT. This translates into CASSLPGTGGSDEKLFF.

The chain recombines TRBV4-2 with TRBJ2-7; 7 bases are a match to TRBD1. CDR3 size: 16 residues. Trimming removed 4 bases from V and 0 bases from J; junction bases left unmatched: 9. Germline loops: CDR1 LGHNA, CDR2 YNFKEQ. The CDR3 is CASSPQTGANSYEQYF. DNA of the CDR3: TGTGCCAGCAGCCCGCAAACAGGGGCTAACTCCTACGAGCAGTACTTC.

The chain joins TRBV10-2 to TRBJ2-7, with D tentatively TRBD2 (5 bases). From germline, CDR1 is WSHSY and CDR2 SAAADI. The CDR3 spans 13 residues. Trimming removed 5 bases at V and 2 bases at J, with 10 bases between. The CDR3 bases are TGCGCCAGCAGTTCCGGGATACCCTACGAGCAGTACTTC. It translates to CASSSGIPYEQYF.

V is TRBV3-1 (or the pseudogene TRBV3-2) and J is TRBJ2-1; D is uncertain. CDR1 is LGHDT and CDR2 is YNNKEL in the germline V gene (reference sequence). The CDR3 covers 11 residues. V lost 1 base and J lost 8, with 3 bases in between. CDR3 residues: CASSQADEQFF. The CDR3 DNA follows: TGTGCCAGCAGCCAAGCAGATGAGCAGTTCTTC.

The J gene is TRBJ2-3, the V gene TRBV13, with 11 nucleotides matching TRBD2. Germline values: CDR1 PRHDT, CDR2 FYEKMQ (reference sequence). The CDR3 runs to 15 residues. The V segment lost 4 bases and the J segment 6 bases; nucleotides outside the gene matches: 6. The CDR3 bases are TGTGCCAGCAGCTCGGGACTAGCGGCCCCGGATACGCAGTATTTT. Translating gives CASSSGLAAPDTQYF.

The rearrangement uses TRBV19 and TRBJ1-3; 9 bases map to TRBD1. CDR1 LNHDA and CDR2 SQIVND come from the germline V gene (reference sequence). V shed 5 bases, J shed 4 bases, and the junction held 3 bases outside the gene matches. The CDR3 runs to 14 residues. The CDR3 region is CASSVQGAGNTIYF. The CDR3 region has the DNA TGTGCCAGTAGTGTACAGGGGGCCGGAAACACCATATATTTT.

This clone was seen at least ten times. This chain joins TRBV6-1 and TRBJ2-7, with 11 nucleotides matching TRBD1. CDR1 is MNHNS and CDR2 is SASEGT in the germline V gene. Trimming cost V 4 bases and J 1 base; bases outside gene matches: 9. This CDR3 region has 17 residues. CDR3 nucleotide sequence: TGTGCCAGCAGTGGACGGGACAGGGGGGAGAAGTCCTACGAGCAGTACTTC. Translating gives CASSGRDRGEKSYEQYF.

V gene TRBV3-1 (or the pseudogene TRBV3-2) combines with J gene TRBJ1-5, with 8 bases lining up with TRBD1. The CDR3 spans 16 residues. Unmatched junction bases numbered 4, after V lost 1 base and J lost 2 bases. The germline CDR1 and CDR2 sequences are LGHDT and YNNKEL (reference sequence). In nucleotides, the CDR3 is TGTGCCAGCAGCCAAGTCCTGGGACAGGGCAATCAGCCCCAGCATTTT. This encodes CASSQVLGQGNQPQHF.

V and J are TRBV28 and TRBJ1-5; tentatively, D is TRBD1 (5 bases). V was trimmed by 4 bases and J by 2 bases, leaving 15 bases between them. CDR3 length equals 16 residues. Per the germline V gene, CDR1 is MDHEN and CDR2 is SYDVKM. The CDR3 bases are TGTGCCAGCAGTTCTCGAAGGGGAAGCGGCAATCAGCCCCAGCATTTT. This codes for CASSSRRGSGNQPQHF.

The chain links TRBV5-6 to TRBJ2-1, with D uncertain. Germline CDR1 reads SGHDT; CDR2 reads YYEEEE. V shed 3 bases and J shed 7 bases, with 5 bases lying between them. The CDR3 totals 11 residues. DNA of the CDR3: TGTGCCAGCAGCTCAACAAATGAGCAGTTCTTC. Translated: CASSSTNEQFF. The variable domain in full, completed from reference TRBV5-6 and TRBJ2-1, reads DAGVTQSPTHLIKTRGQQVTLRCSPKSGHDTVSWYQQALGQGPQFIFQYYEEEERQRGNFPDRFSGHQFPNYSSELNVNALLLGDSALYLCASSSTNEQFFGPGTRLTVL.

The rearrangement uses TRBV7-9 and TRBJ2-3; D might be TRBD1 (8 bases). The CDR3 covers 15 residues. The ends were cut back, 5 bases at V and 5 bases at J, with 17 bases in the middle. The germline gives CDR1 SEHNR, CDR2 FQNEAQ (reference sequence). In DNA form, the CDR3 reads TGTGCCAGCAGCCCAGGGGGCGCTAGCGGAGATACGCAGTATTTT. Its translation: CASSPGGASGDTQYF. Looking up the rest from reference TRBV7-9 and TRBJ2-3 gives the full variable domain: DTGVSQNPRHKITKRGQNVTFRCDPISEHNRLYWYRQTLGQGPEFLTYFQNEAQLEKSRLLSDRFSAERPKGSFSTLEIQRTEQGDSAMYLCASSPGGASGDTQYFGPGTRLTVL.

This clone occurred once. The V gene is TRBV5-6, the J gene TRBJ2-2, with D possibly TRBD1 on 6 matching bases. The CDR3 runs 18 residues. Germline values: CDR1 SGHDT, CDR2 YYEEEE. V was shortened by 2 bases and J by 0 bases, with 17 bases between the two germline ends. This chain's CDR3 is CASSFSRGRGANTGELFF. Written as DNA, the CDR3 is TGTGCCAGCAGCTTCTCCCGCGGCAGGGGTGCGAACACCGGGGAGCTGTTTTTT.

This chain uses TRBV28 with TRBJ1-2; TRBD1 matches 8 bases. This CDR3 region has 14 residues. The germline V gene encodes CDR1 MDHEN and CDR2 SYDVKM. J gave up 4 bases and V 5 bases, and 6 bases lay outside the gene matches. The CDR3 protein is CASSTWTGLYGYTF. The CDR3 region has the DNA TGTGCCAGCAGTACCTGGACAGGGCTCTATGGCTACACCTTC.

This CDR3 is CASSHGIAGGSTGELFF. For the CDR3, the DNA is TGTGCCAGCAGCCACGGAATAGCGGGAGGTTCCACCGGGGAGCTGTTTTTT. The chain has TRBV4-2 and TRBJ2-2, with TRBD2 matching over 10 bases. CDR1 and CDR2 from the germline V gene are LGHNA and YNFKEQ. The CDR3 is 17 amino acids. The ends lost 3 bases at V and 4 bases at J; junction bases unmatched: 8.

This clone was seen a single time. CDR3 nucleotide sequence: TGTGCCAGCAGCCCCGGGACTAGCGGGCCAGCCGGGGAGCTGTTTTTT. It specifies CASSPGTSGPAGELFF. The J gene is TRBJ2-2, the V gene TRBV7-3; TRBD2 matches 12 bases. V dropped 5 bases and J dropped 6; count of bases not matched to a gene: 7. The CDR3 has 16 residues. Germline CDR1 reads SGHTA; CDR2 reads FQGTGA.

The V gene is TRBV2, the J gene TRBJ1-2; D remains unclear. CDR1 is SNHLY, CDR2 FYNNEI, per germline. This CDR3 is built from 15 residues. Trimming pared 6 bases from V and 0 bases from J, leaving 14 bases between. CDR3 sequence: CASSAARSANYGYTF. CDR3 in DNA: TGTGCCAGCAGCGCCGCACGGTCGGCTAACTATGGCTACACCTTC.